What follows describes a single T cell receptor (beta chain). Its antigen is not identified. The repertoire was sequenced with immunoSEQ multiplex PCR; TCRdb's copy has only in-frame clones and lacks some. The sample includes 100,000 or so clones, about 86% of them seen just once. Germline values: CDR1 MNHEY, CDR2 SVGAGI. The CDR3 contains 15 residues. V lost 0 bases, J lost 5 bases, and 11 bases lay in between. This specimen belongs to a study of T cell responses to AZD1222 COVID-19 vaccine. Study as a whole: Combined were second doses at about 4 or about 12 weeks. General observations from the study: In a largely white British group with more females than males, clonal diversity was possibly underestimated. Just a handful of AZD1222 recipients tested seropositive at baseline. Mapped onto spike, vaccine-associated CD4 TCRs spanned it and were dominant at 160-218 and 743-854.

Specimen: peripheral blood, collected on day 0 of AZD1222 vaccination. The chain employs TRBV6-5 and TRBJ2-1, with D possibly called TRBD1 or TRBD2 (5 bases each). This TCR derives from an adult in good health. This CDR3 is CASSYSGERDNEQFF. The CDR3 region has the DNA TGTGCCAGCAGTTACTCGGGGGAGCGCGACAATGAGCAGTTCTTC.